This paragraph covers one TCR beta chain sequence. The germline gives CDR1 MNHEY, CDR2 SMNVEV (reference sequence). Trimming shortened V by 2 bases and J by 6 bases, and 8 bases separated the two germline ends. The CDR3 spans 12 residues. The data stem from a study of blood T cell dynamics during melanoma immunotherapy. Study information: First-line therapy was either pembrolizumab or nivolumab with ipilimumab for metastatic melanoma.

The assay received all extracted DNA from sorted CD8+ subsets. Libraries were prepared by immunoSEQ multiplex PCR; TCRdb keeps only in-frame clonotypes and omits some of them. The sample has over 10,000 clones, 90% to 95% seen once. Time point given: pre-treatment baseline. Disease control meant complete response, partial response or stable disease at 12 weeks. J is TRBJ2-7 and V is TRBV27; D gene unclear. Here the sequenced sample was effector memory CD8+ T cells from blood, taken from a patient treated with checkpoint blockade. The TCR was taken from a human donor with melanoma. The CDR3 is CASSLRVGEQYF. As DNA, the CDR3 is TGTGCCAGCAGTTTAAGGGTAGGCGAGCAGTACTTC.